This TCR beta chain comes out of a study of metastatic and nonmetastatic thyroid tumors. TCRdb re-analyzed the PCR reads using MiXCR. The sample lists tens of thousands of clones, 20% to 25% seen once, with over 9% in the top ten. A single count supports this clone. Every patient underwent thyroid surgery untreated. V was clipped by 3 bases and J by 5 bases, with 19 bases between them. The CDR3 has 16 residues. Germline values: CDR1 PRHDT, CDR2 FYEKMQ (reference sequence). Sequenced: blood. J is TRBJ2-5 and V is TRBV13, with D possibly matching TRBD2 (7 bases). This receptor was obtained from a female donor with papillary thyroid cancer or a benign thyroid nodule (not recorded which). Some clones in this sample may be carry-over from other donors' samples. In DNA form, the CDR3 reads TGTGCCAGCAGCTTTTCGCGGGGGCGAGTGGAGGAGACCCAGTACTTC. Protein sequence: CASSFSRGRVEETQYF.